The 6 T cell receptor beta chains in this list originate from one sample, sequenced in a study of blood T cell repertoires in COVID-19. The data were produced by immunoSEQ multiplex PCR, yet TCRdb's version contains in-frame clones alone and is incomplete. This sample has 200,000 to 250,000 clones; around 90% occur once, and the top ten carry around 0.84%. Sequencing input: peripheral blood. These receptors all come from a man aged 60 to 69 with COVID-19, enrolled during active disease.

The rearrangement uses TRBV18 and TRBJ2-4; D is undetermined. The V and J ends lost 3 bases and 5 bases respectively, with 5 bases between them. This CDR3 contains 12 residues. Germline loops: CDR1 KGHSH, CDR2 LQKENI. The CDR3 sequence is CASSPQENIQYF. CDR3 coding DNA: TGTGCCAGCTCACCGCAGGAAAACATTCAGTACTTC. The variable domain in full, with the rest retrieved from reference TRBV18 and TRBJ2-4, is NAGVMQNPRHLVRRRGQEARLRCSPMKGHSHVYWYRQLPEEGLKFMVYLQKENIIDESGMPKERFSAEFPKEGPSILRIQQVVRGDSAAYFCASSPQENIQYFGAGTRLSVL.

J is TRBJ1-1 and V is TRBV5-1; unclear D gene. Germline V gives CDR1 SGHRS, CDR2 YFSETQ. The CDR3 consists of 15 residues. V dropped 1 base and J dropped 6 bases, with 16 bases sitting between them. The CDR3 region is CASSLLDTSRAEAFF. The DNA of the CDR3 is TGCGCCAGCAGCTTGTTAGACACCTCGCGGGCTGAAGCTTTCTTT.

CDR3 nucleotide sequence: TGTGCCAGCAGCGTAACGGGACTAGGGGTCAATGAGCAGTTCTTC. Its protein is CASSVTGLGVNEQFF. The chain couples TRBV9 to TRBJ2-1, with 8 bases lining up with TRBD2. CDR1 is SGDLS, CDR2 YYNGEE, per germline. The CDR3 has 15 residues. Trimming took 1 base from V and 6 from J; bases not matched to a gene: 6.

The chain joins TRBV4-1 to TRBJ1-2, with TRBD1 as a possible D gene (6 bases). This CDR3 region has 16 residues. Trimming cost V 1 base and J 4 bases, with 16 bases left between them. Per germline, CDR1 MGHRA and CDR2 YSYEKL. CDR3 nucleotide sequence: TGCGCCAGCAGCCAAGGGTACGGGGGGCGCGGCTATGGCTACACCTTC. Protein sequence: CASSQGYGGRGYGYTF.

The chain links TRBV12-3 or TRBV12-4 to TRBJ1-2; 9 bases are shared with TRBD1. CDR3 length equals 13 residues. J was trimmed by 6 bases and V by 1 base; bases with no gene match: 0. The CDR3 protein is CASSLGTGDGYTF. CDR3 bases: TGTGCCAGCAGTTTAGGGACAGGGGATGGCTACACCTTC.

The chain carries TRBV6-5 and TRBJ2-1; TRBD2 agrees at 7 bases. CDR1 is MNHEY and CDR2 is SVGAGI in the germline V gene. With V trimmed by 6 bases and J by 0 bases, 5 bases remained unmatched. The CDR3 contains 15 residues. CDR3 sequence reads: CASRTSVGSYNEQFF. The DNA of the CDR3 is TGTGCCAGCAGAACTAGCGTAGGCTCCTACAATGAGCAGTTCTTC.